This record covers a single T cell receptor (beta chain). Its antigen remains unknown. Data came from immunoSEQ multiplex PCR; TCRdb stores just in-frame clones and leaves some out. The sample lists 90,000 to 120,000 clones; about 85% were seen once. This specimen comes from a study of PD-L1 blockade in urothelial cancer. Study at large: Across blood samples, T cells had a median count of about 150,000.

Study outcomes and limitations: Stronger expansion of tumor-associated clones in blood at 3 weeks distinguished durable-benefit patients.

V was clipped by 4 bases and J by 5 bases, with 9 bases between them. The CDR3 has 12 amino acids. From germline, CDR1 is SGHDT and CDR2 YYEEEE. The receptor was isolated from a man in his forties or fifties with urothelial cancer. The sample here was PBMCs, taken around atezolizumab (anti-PD-L1) treatment. This chain connects TRBV5-6 to TRBJ1-1; no reliable D call. The CDR3 is CASSLQRTEAFF. In DNA, the CDR3 is TGTGCCAGCAGCCTTCAGAGGACTGAAGCTTTCTTT.